This T cell receptor beta chain was sequenced during a study of T cell responses to AZD1222 COVID-19 vaccine. V shed 0 bases and J shed 0 bases, with 10 bases lying between them. This CDR3 comprises 16 residues. The V gene's germline CDR1 is SGDLS and CDR2 YYNGEE. Clones were read by immunoSEQ multiplex PCR, and TCRdb kept only the in-frame ones, dropping some. Among 80,000 to 100,000 clones listed, 70% to 90% were seen once. This TCR was recovered from an adult who received the AZD1222 COVID-19 vaccine. The rearrangement joins TRBV9 to TRBJ1-3; the D gene is possibly TRBD1 (6 bases). The sequenced sample was peripheral blood, obtained 28 days after the second AZD1222 dose. CDR3 nucleotides: TGTGCCAGCAGCGTAGCTTACAGGGCCTCTGGAAACACCATATATTTT. Translating it yields CASSVAYRASGNTIYF.